Included here is one T cell receptor beta chain sequence, with context. The protocol was immunoSEQ multiplex PCR, while the TCRdb copy is restricted to in-frame clones and leaves out a portion. The sample records about half a million clones, around 74% being singletons. This entry belongs to a study of shared clonotypes between healthy human individuals. The ends were cut back, 5 bases at V and 7 bases at J, with 14 bases in the middle. Looked up from germline, CDR1 is SGHAT and CDR2 is FQNNGV. There are 13 residues in the CDR3. This TCR was recovered from a woman aged 40 to 50 in good health. Some clones in this sample may be carry-over from other donors' samples. Sequencing input: PBMCs. The chain has TRBV11-2 and TRBJ1-1; D gene ambiguous. CDR3 region: CASSPIGRHEAFF. The CDR3, as DNA: TGTGCCAGCAGCCCTATCGGGAGACATGAAGCTTTCTTT.